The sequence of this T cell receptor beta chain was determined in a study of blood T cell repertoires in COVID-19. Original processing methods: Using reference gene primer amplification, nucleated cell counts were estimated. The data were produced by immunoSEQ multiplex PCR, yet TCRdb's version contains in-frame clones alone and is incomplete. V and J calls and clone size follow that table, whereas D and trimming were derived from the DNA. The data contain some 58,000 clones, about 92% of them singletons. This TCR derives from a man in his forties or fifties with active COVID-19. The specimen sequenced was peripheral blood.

The CDR3 loop reads CASSPTQGGAGQPQHF. DNA for the CDR3: TGTGCCAGCTCACCGACTCAGGGGGGCGCGGGTCAGCCCCAGCATTTT. V is TRBV18 and J is TRBJ1-5, with 7 bases that match TRBD1. The CDR3 is made up of 16 amino acids. CDR1 and CDR2 from the germline V gene are KGHSH and LQKENI. With V trimmed by 3 bases and J by 6 bases, 11 bases remained unmatched.